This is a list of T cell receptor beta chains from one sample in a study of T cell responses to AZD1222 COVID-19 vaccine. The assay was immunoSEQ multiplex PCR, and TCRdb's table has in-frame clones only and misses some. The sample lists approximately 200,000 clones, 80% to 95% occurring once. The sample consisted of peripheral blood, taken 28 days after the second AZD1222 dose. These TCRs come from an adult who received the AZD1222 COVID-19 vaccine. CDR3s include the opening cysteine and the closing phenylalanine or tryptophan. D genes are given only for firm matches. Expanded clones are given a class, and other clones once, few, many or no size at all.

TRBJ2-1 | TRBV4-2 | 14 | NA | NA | CASSLIGQSWEQFF | TGTGCCAGCAGCCTTATAGGACAGTCATGGGAGCAGTTCTTC
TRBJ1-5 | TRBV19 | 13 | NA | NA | CASLGQRNQPQHF | TGTGCCAGCCTTGGACAGAGGAATCAGCCCCAGCATTTT
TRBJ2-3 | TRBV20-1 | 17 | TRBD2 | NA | CSASVAGVKLGTDTQYF | TGCAGTGCTAGTGTGGCGGGGGTGAAGCTCGGCACAGATACGCAGTATTTT
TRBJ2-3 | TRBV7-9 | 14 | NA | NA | CAGGEGAGPDTQYF | TGTGCCGGCGGGGAGGGGGCTGGTCCAGATACGCAGTATTTT
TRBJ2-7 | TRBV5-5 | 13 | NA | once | CASSSGHSYEQYF | TGTGCCAGCAGCTCGGGACACTCCTACGAGCAGTACTTC
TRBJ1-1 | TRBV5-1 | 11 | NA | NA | CASSGGTEAFF | TGCGCCAGCTCGGGGGGGACTGAAGCTTTCTTT
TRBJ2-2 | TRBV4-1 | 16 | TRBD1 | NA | CASSHLGTGRPGELFF | TGCGCCAGCAGCCATCTCGGGACAGGGCGGCCCGGGGAGCTGTTTTTT
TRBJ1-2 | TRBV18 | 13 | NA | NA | CASSPDNGSGYTF | TGTGCCAGCTCACCTGACAACGGTAGTGGCTACACCTTC
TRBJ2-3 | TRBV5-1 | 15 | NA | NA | CASSLRPSPQDTQYF | TGCGCCAGCAGCTTACGACCTAGTCCACAGGATACGCAGTATTTT
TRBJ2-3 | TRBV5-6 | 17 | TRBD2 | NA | CASSPRGGPTITDTQYF | TGTGCCAGCAGCCCACGGGGGGGACCCACCATCACAGATACGCAGTATTTT
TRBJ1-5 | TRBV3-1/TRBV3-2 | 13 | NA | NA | CASSQAGEQPQHF | TGTGCCAGCAGCCAAGCCGGAGAACAGCCCCAGCATTTT
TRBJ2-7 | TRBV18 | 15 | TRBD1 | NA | CASSPGTGMAYEQYF | TGTGCCAGCTCACCTGGGACAGGGATGGCCTACGAGCAGTACTTC
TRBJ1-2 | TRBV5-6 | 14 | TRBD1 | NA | CASSPTDRGYGYTF | TGTGCCAGCAGCCCTACTGACAGGGGCTATGGCTACACCTTC
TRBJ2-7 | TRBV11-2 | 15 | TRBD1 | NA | CASSRSGTGAYEQYF | TGTGCCAGCAGCCGATCCGGGACAGGGGCCTACGAGCAGTACTTC
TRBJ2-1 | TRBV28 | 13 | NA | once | CASSFVNAQEQFF | TGTGCCAGCAGTTTCGTGAACGCGCAGGAGCAGTTCTTC
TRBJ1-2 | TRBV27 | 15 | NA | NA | CASSYSINANYGYTF | TGTGCCAGCAGTTACTCGATTAACGCTAACTATGGCTACACCTTC
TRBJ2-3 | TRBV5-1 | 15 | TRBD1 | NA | CASSVPRGQVDTQYF | TGCGCCAGCAGCGTCCCCAGGGGGCAGGTAGATACGCAGTATTTT
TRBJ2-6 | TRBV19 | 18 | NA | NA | CASSILTGKASGANVLTF | TGTGCCAGTAGTATCTTGACAGGAAAGGCCTCTGGGGCCAACGTCCTGACTTTC
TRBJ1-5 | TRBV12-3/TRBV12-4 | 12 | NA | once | CASRTTGGVQHF | TGTGCCAGCAGGACGACAGGCGGGGTCCAGCATTTT
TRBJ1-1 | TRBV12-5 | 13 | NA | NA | CASGSPLQGRAFF | TGTGCTAGTGGTTCCCCCCTCCAGGGGCGAGCTTTCTTT
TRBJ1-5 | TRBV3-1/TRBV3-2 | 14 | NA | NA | CASSQDPLGQPQHF | TGTGCCAGCAGCCAAGACCCCCTCGGTCAGCCCCAGCATTTT
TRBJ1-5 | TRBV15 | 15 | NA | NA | CATSSRQYSNQPQHF | TGTGCCACCAGCTCCCGACAGTATAGCAATCAGCCCCAGCATTTT
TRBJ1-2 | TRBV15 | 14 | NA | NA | CATSRDRDFYGYTF | TGTGCCACCAGCAGAGACCGGGACTTTTATGGCTACACCTTC
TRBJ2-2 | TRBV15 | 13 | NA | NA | CATSRESGGELFF | TGTGCCACCAGCAGAGAGTCGGGAGGGGAGCTGTTTTTT